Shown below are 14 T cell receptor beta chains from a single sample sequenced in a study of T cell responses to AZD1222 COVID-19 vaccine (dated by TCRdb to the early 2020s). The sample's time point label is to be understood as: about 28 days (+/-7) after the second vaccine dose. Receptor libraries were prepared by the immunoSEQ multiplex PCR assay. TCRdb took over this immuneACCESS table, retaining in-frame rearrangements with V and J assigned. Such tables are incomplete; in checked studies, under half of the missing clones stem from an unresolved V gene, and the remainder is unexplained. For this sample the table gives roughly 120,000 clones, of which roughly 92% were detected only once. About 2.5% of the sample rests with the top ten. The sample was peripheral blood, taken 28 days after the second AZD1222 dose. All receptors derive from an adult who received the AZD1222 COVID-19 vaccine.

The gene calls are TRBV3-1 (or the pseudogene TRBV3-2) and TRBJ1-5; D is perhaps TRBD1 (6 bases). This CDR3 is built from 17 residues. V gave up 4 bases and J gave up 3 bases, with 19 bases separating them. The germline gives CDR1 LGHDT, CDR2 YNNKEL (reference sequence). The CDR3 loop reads CASSPVRDKTYNQPQHF. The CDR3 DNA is TGTGCCAGCAGCCCTGTCCGGGACAAGACTTACAATCAGCCCCAGCATTTT.

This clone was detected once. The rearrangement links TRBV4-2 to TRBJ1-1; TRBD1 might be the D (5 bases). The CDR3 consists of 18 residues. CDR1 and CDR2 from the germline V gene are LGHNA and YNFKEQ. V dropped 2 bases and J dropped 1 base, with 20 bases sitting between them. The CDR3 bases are TGTGCCAGCAGCCAATCCCCAGCGGGGCCCGGGGAGAACACTGAAGCTTTCTTT. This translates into CASSQSPAGPGENTEAFF.

The CDR3 coding sequence is TGTGCCAGCAGCTCTCTGACAGGACGCGGTTTGAAGCAGTACTTC. Its translation is CASSSLTGRGLKQYF. The V gene is TRBV7-2, the J gene TRBJ2-7; D perhaps matches TRBD1 (6 bases). The V gene's germline CDR1 is SGHTA and CDR2 FQGNSA. CDR3 size: 15 residues. V shed 4 bases and J shed 8 bases, with 21 bases lying between them.

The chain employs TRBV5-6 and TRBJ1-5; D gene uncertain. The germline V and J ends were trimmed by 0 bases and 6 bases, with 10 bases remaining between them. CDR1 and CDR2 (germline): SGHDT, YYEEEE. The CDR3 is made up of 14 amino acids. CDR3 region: CASSLARSGQPQHF. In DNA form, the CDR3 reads TGTGCCAGCAGCTTGGCCCGTAGTGGTCAGCCCCAGCATTTT.

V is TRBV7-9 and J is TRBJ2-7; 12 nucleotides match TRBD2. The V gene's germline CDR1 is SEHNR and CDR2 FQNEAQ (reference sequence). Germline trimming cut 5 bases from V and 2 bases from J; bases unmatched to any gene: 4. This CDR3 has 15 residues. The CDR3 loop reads CASSPTSGGTYEQYF. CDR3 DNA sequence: TGTGCCAGCAGCCCCACTAGCGGGGGGACCTACGAGCAGTACTTC.

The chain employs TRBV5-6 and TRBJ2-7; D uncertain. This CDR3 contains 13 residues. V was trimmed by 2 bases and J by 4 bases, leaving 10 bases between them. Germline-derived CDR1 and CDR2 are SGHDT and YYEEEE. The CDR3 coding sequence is TGTGCCAGCAGCTTCCGGGCAGGTTACGAGCAGTACTTC. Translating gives CASSFRAGYEQYF.

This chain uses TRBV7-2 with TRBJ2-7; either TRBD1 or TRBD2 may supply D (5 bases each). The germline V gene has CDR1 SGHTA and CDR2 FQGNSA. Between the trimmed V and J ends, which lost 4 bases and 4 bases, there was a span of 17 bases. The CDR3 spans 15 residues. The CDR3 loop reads CASSSSGTETYEQYF. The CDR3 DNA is TGTGCCAGCAGCTCCTCCGGGACGGAGACTTACGAGCAGTACTTC. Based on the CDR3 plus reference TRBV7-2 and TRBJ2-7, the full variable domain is GAGVSQSPSNKVTEKGKDVELRCDPISGHTALYWYRQSLGQGLEFLIYFQGNSAPDKSGLPSDRFSAERTGGSVSTLTIQRTQQEDSAVYLCASSSSGTETYEQYFGPGTRLTVT.

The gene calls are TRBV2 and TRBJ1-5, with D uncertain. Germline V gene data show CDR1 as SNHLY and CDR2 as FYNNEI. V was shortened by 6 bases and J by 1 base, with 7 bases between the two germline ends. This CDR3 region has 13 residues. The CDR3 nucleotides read TGTGCCAGCAGGCGGGAGAGCAATCAGCCCCAGCATTTT. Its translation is CASRRESNQPQHF.

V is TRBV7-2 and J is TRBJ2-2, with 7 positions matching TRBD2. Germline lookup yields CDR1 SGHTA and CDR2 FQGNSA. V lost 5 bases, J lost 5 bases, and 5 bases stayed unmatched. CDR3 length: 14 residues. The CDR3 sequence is CASSPVGGTGELFF. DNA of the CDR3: TGTGCCAGCAGCCCCGTGGGAGGGACCGGGGAGCTGTTTTTT.

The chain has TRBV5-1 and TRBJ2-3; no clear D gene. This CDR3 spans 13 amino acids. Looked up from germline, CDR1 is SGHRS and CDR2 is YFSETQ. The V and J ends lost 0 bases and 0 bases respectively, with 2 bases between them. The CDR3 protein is CASSLVSTDTQYF. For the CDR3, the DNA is TGCGCCAGCAGCTTGGTTAGCACAGATACGCAGTATTTT. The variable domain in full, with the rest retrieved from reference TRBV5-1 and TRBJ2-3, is KAGVTQTPRYLIKTRGQQVTLSCSPISGHRSVSWYQQTPGQGLQFLFEYFSETQRNKGNFPGRFSGRQFSNSRSEMNVSTLELGDSALYLCASSLVSTDTQYFGPGTRLTVL.

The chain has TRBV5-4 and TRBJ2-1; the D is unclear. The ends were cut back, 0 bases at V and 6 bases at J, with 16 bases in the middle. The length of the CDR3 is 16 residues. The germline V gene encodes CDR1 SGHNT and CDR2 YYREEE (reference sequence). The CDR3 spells CASSLVRMSSSNEQFF. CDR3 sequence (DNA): TGTGCCAGCAGCTTGGTTAGGATGAGTAGCTCCAATGAGCAGTTCTTC.

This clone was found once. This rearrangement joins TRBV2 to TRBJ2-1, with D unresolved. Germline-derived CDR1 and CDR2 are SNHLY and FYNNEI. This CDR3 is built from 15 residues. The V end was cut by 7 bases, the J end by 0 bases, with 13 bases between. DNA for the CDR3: TGTGCCAGCATGGTGGAGCAGGACTCCTACAATGAGCAGTTCTTC. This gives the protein CASMVEQDSYNEQFF.

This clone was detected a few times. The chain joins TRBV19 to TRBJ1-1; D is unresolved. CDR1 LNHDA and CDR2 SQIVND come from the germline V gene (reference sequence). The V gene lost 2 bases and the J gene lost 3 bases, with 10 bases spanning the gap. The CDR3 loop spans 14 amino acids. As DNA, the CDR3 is TGTGCCAGTAGTATAATTGGCGGTTACACTGAAGCTTTCTTT. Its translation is CASSIIGGYTEAFF.

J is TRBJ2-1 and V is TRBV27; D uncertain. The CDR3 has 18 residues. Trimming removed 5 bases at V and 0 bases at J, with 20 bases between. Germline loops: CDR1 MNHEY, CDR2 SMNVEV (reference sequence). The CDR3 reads CASSLRSSWMYSYNEQFF. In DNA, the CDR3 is TGTGCCAGCAGTCTCCGGTCCTCGTGGATGTACTCCTACAATGAGCAGTTCTTC.